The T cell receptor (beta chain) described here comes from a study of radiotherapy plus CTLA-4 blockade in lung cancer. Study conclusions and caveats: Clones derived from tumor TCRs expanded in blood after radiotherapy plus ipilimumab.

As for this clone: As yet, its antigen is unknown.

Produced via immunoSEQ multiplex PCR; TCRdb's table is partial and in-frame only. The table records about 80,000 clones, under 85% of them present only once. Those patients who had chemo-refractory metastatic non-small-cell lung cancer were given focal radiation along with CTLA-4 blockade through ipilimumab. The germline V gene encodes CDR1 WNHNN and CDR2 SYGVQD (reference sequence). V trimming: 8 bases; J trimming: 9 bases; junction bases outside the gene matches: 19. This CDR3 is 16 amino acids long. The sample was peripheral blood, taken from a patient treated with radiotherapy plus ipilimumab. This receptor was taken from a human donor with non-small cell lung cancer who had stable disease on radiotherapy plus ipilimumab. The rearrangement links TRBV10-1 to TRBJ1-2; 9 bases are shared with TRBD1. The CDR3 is CASPFVRDRALPCYTF. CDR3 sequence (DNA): TGCGCCAGCCCGTTTGTAAGGGACAGGGCACTCCCGTGCTACACCTTC.